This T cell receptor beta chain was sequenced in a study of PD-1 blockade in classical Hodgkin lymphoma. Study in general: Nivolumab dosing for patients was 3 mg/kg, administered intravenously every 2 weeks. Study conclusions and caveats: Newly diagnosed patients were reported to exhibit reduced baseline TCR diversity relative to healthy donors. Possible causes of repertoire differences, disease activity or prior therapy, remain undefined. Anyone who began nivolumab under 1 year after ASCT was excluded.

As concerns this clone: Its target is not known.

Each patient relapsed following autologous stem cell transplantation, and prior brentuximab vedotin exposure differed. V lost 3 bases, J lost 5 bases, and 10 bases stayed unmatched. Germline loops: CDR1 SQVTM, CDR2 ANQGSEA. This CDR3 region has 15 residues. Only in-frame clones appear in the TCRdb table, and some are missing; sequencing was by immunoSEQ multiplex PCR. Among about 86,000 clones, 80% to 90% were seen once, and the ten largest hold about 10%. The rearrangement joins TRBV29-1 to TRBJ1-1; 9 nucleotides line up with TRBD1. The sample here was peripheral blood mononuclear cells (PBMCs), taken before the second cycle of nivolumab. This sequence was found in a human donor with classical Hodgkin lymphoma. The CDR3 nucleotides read TGCAGCGTTGAGTACAGGGGGCTGGGCATTACTGAAGCTTTCTTT. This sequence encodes CSVEYRGLGITEAFF.